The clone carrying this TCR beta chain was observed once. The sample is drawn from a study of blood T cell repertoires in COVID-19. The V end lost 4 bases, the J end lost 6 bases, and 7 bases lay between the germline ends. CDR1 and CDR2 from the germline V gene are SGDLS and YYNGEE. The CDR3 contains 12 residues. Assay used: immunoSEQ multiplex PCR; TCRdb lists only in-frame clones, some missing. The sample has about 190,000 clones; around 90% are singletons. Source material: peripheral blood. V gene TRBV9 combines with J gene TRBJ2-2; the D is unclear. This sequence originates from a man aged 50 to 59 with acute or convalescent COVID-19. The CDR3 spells CASSYLSGELFF. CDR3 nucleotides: TGTGCCAGCAGCTACCTATCCGGGGAGCTGTTTTTT.